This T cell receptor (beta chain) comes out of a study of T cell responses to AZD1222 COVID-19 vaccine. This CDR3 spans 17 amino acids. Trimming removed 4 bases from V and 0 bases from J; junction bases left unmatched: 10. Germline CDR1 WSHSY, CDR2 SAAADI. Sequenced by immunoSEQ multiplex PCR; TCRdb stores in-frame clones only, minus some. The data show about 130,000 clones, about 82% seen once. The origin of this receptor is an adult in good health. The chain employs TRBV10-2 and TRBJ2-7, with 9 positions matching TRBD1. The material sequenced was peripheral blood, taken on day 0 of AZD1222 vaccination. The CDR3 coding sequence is TGCGCCAGCAGTGGAGCAATCCCGGGACAGGGCTCCTACGAGCAGTACTTC. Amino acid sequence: CASSGAIPGQGSYEQYF.